This T cell receptor (beta chain) comes out of a study of shared clonotypes between healthy human individuals. Study-wide results and limits: Estimated clonotype richness was generally higher in naive than memory subsets.

CD45RO-negative CD8 cells positively selected for CCR7 made up the naive population, which excluded terminally differentiated effector memory CD45RA+ cells. Donors had no recently reported acute infections or vaccinations and were HIV-negative. Details on this clone: No antigen is known for it.

Here immunoSEQ multiplex PCR was the method, and the copy in TCRdb shows in-frame clones only, minus some. Among around 1.9 million clones listed, over 85% were seen once. Sequenced: naive CD8+ T cells from PBMCs. This clonotype originated in a man aged 18 to 29 in good health. Some clones in this sample may be carry-over from other donors' samples.

CDR3 amino acids: CASSLPGAGYTDTQYF. The CDR3 bases are TGCGCCAGCAGCTTACCCGGCGCAGGATACACAGATACGCAGTATTTT. This chain links TRBV5-1 with TRBJ2-3; D remains ambiguous. V was cut by 2 bases and J by 2 bases, with 15 bases left in between. Germline CDR1 SGHRS, CDR2 YFSETQ. The CDR3 length is 16 residues.